This T cell receptor beta chain came from a study of monozygotic twins with inflammatory bowel disease. The draw for each donor consisted of a single 2.5 ml blood sample. Notes on this clonotype: Its antigen is not known.

Overall study results and limits: Relative clonotype sharing with others was diminished in IBD patients versus healthy twins, particularly with disease activity.

Template switching introduced UMIs that contain a 6-nucleotide sample barcode. From its re-call of the 5' RACE reads, TCRdb lists each CDR3 protein once, without DNA. Listed are some 150,000 distinct CDR3 sequences; 0.95% to 1.5% falls within the top ten. The receptor comes from a human donor with ulcerative colitis or Crohn's disease, or a healthy co-twin of an affected twin (not recorded which). The sequenced sample consisted of blood.

The chain's CDR3 is CATSDSERRYGYTF. The chain employs TRBV24-1 and TRBJ1-2. The CDR3 runs to 14 residues. In germline, CDR1 is KGHDR, CDR2 SFDVKD.